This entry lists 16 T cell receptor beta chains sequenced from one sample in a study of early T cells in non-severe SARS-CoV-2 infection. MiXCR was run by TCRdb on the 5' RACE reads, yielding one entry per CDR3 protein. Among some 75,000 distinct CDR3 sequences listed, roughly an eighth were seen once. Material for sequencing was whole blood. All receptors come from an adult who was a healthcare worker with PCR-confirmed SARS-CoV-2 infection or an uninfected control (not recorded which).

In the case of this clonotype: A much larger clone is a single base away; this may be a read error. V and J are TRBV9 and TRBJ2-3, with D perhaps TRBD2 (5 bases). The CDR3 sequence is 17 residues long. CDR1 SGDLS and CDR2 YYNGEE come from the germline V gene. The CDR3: CVSSVSHRPGSTDTQYF. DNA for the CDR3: TGTGTCAGCAGCGTCTCCCATAGACCGGGGAGCACAGATACGCAGTATTTT.

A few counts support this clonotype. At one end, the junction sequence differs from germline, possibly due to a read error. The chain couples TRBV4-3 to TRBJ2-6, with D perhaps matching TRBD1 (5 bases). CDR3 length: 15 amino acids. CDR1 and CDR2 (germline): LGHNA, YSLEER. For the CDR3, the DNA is TGCGCCAGCAGCCAACAGGGATCTGGGTCCAACGTCCTGACTTTC. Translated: CASSQQGSGSNVLTF.

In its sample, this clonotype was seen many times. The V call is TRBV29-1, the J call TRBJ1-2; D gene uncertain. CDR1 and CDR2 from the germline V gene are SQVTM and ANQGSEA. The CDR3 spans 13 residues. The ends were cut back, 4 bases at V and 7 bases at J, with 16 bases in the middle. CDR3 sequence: CSVADSRVGGYTF. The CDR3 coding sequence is TGCAGCGTTGCGGACTCCCGAGTGGGTGGCTACACCTTC.

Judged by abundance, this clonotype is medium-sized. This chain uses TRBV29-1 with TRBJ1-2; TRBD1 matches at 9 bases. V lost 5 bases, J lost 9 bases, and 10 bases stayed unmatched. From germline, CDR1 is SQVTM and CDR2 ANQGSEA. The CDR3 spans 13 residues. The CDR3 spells CSVRWGTGLRYTF. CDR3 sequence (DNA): TGCAGCGTTCGGTGGGGGACAGGGCTTCGCTACACCTTC.

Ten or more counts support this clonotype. The CDR3 bases are TGTGCCAGCAGTCCCACAGGGGAGTACTACGAGCAGTACTTC. The encoded protein is CASSPTGEYYEQYF. The chain combines TRBV12-3 or TRBV12-4 with TRBJ2-7; 7 bases fit TRBD1. The CDR3 extends over 14 amino acids. Trimming took 5 bases from V and 3 from J; bases not matched to a gene: 7.

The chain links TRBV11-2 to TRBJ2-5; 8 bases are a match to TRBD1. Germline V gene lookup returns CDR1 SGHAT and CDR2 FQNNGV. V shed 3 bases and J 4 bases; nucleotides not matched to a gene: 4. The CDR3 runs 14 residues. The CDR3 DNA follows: TGTGCCAGCAGCTTCGCAGGGGGCGTAGAGACCCAGTACTTC. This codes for CASSFAGGVETQYF.

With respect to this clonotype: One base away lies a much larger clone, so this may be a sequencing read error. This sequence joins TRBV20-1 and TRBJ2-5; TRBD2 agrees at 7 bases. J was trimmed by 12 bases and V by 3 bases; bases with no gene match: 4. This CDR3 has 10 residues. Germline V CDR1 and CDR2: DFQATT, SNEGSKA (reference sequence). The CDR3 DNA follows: TGCAGTGCTAGTGGGGGGGAGGAGTACTTC. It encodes CSASGGEEYF.

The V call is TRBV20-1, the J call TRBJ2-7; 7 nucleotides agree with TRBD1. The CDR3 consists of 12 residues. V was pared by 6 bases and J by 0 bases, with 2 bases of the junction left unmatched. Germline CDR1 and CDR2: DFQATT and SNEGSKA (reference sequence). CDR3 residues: CSARQGSYEQYF. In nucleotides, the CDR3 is TGCAGTGCAAGACAGGGCTCCTACGAGCAGTACTTC.

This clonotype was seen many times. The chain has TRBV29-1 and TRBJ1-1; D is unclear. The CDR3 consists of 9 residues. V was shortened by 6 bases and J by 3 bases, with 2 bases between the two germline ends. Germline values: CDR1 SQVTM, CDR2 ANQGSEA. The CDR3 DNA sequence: TGCAGCGTCGACACTGAAGCTTTCTTT. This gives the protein CSVDTEAFF. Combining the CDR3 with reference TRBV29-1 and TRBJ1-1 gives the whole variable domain SAVISQKPSRDICQRGTSLTIQCQVDSQVTMMFWYRQQPGQSLTLIATANQGSEATYESGFVIDKFPISRPNLTFSTLTVSNMSPEDSSIYLCSVDTEAFFGQGTRLTVV.

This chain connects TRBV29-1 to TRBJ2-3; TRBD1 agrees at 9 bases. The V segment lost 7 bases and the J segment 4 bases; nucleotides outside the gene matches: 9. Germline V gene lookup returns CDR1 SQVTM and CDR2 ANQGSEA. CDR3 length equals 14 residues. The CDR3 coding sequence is TGCAGCGCCACAGGGGGCGAGCGAGCAGATACGCAGTATTTT. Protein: CSATGGERADTQYF.

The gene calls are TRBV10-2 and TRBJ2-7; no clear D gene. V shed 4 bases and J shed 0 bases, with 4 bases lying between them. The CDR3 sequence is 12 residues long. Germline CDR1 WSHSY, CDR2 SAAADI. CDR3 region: CASSVNSYEQYF. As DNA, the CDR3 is TGCGCCAGCAGTGTTAACTCCTACGAGCAGTACTTC.

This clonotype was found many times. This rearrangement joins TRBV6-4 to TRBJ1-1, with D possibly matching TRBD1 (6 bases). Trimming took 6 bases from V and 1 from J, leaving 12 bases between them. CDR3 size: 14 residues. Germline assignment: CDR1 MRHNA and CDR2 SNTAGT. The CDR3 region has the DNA TGTGCCAGCAGGGGACCACAGGGGAACACTGAAGCTTTCTTT. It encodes CASRGPQGNTEAFF.

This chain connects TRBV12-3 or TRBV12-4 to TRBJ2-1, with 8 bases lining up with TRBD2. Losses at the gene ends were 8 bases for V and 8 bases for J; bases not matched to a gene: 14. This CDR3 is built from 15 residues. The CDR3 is CASSLRGGAMDEQFF. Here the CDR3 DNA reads TGTGCCAGCTCCCTTCGGGGGGGGGCGATGGATGAGCAGTTCTTC.

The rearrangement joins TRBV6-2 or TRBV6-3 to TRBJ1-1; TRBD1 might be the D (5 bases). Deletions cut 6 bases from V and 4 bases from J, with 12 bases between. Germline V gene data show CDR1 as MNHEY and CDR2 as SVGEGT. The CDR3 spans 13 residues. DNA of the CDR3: TGTGCCAGCAGCCCCAGGGTGAGCACTGAAGCTTTCTTT. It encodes CASSPRVSTEAFF.

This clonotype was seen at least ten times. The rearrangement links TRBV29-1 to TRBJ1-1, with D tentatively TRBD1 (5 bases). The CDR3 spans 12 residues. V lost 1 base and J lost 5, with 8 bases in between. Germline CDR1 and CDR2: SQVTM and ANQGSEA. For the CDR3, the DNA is TGCAGCGTTGAAGCAGGGAAGACTGAAGCTTTCTTT. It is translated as CSVEAGKTEAFF.

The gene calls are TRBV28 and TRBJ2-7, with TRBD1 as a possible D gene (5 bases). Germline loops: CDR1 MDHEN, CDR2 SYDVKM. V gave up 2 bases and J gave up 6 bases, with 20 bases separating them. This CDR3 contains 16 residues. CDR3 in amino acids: CASSLLPGQGLAEQYF. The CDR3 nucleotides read TGTGCCAGCAGTTTACTACCCGGGCAGGGTTTAGCCGAGCAGTACTTC.